The present TCR beta chain was sequenced within a study of blood T cell repertoires in COVID-19. Study overall: Nucleic acid was either cDNA or gDNA, and it came from T cells, B-cell-depleted T cells, or PBMCs.

Under the authors' procedure: Reference gene primer amplification yielded estimated nucleated cell counts. Repertoires were generated with immunoSEQ multiplex PCR, while TCRdb's copy carries only in-frame clones and drops some. From that table come the V and J calls and clone size; the DNA was used to work out D and trimming. The sample shows about 370,000 clones, roughly 90% of them seen only once. CDR1 and CDR2 (germline): LNHDA, SQIVND (reference sequence). The CDR3 consists of 15 residues. J gave up 4 bases and V 6 bases, and 9 bases lay outside the gene matches. The J gene is TRBJ2-3, the V gene TRBV19; the match to TRBD1 covers 8 bases. The sequenced sample consisted of peripheral blood. The TCR was taken from a woman in her thirties with COVID-19, enrolled during active disease. This CDR3 is CASRRQGNSPDTQYF. The DNA of the CDR3 is TGTGCCAGTAGGAGACAGGGGAACTCCCCAGATACGCAGTATTTT.